The 26 T cell receptor beta chains reported below all come from one sample, sequenced in a study of T cell changes during pregnancy in multiple sclerosis. The data were produced by immunoSEQ multiplex PCR, yet TCRdb's version contains in-frame clones alone and is incomplete. The sample shows approximately 63,000 clones, 91% of them seen only once. Source: peripheral blood, taken in the third trimester of pregnancy. The receptors were gathered from a female donor in good health, enrolled as a control in a pregnancy study.

The V call is TRBV9, the J call TRBJ2-1; 12 bases align to TRBD2. The CDR3 has 16 residues. The trim removed 4 bases at V and 2 bases at J, leaving 4 bases unmatched. From germline, CDR1 is SGDLS and CDR2 YYNGEE. CDR3 nucleotides: TGTGCCAGCAGCCCCACTAGCGGGGGGACCTACAATGAGCAGTTCTTC. Its protein product is CASSPTSGGTYNEQFF.

This clone was observed at least ten times. The chain couples TRBV18 to TRBJ2-7; 7 bases agree with TRBD2. Germline CDR1 reads KGHSH; CDR2 reads LQKENI. The CDR3 consists of 12 residues. Trimming took 6 bases from V and 6 from J; bases not matched to a gene: 5. CDR3 protein: CASSHTSVEQYF. CDR3 nucleotide sequence: TGTGCCAGCTCGCATACTAGCGTCGAGCAGTACTTC.

CDR3 DNA: TGTGCCTGGAGTAAGAGTTACGAGCAGTACTTC. This sequence encodes CAWSKSYEQYF. The chain carries TRBV30 and TRBJ2-7; unclear D gene. V lost 2 bases to trimming and J lost 4 bases, with 6 bases between them. Germline V CDR1 and CDR2: GTSNPN, SVGIG (reference sequence). The CDR3 consists of 11 residues.

This clone appeared a single time. The chain has TRBV15 and TRBJ2-2, with 8 positions matching TRBD2. With 0 bases clipped from V and 1 base from J, the junction kept 7 bases outside the gene matches. The CDR3 covers 18 residues. Germline V gene sequence: CDR1 LNHNV, CDR2 YYDKDF (reference sequence). Here the CDR3 reads CATSRDSGLALNTGELFF. DNA for the CDR3: TGTGCCACCAGCAGAGATAGTGGACTAGCACTGAACACCGGGGAGCTGTTTTTT.

The chain joins TRBV7-2 to TRBJ1-2; 10 bases map to TRBD1. The V gene's germline CDR1 is SGHTA and CDR2 FQGNSA. There are 15 residues in the CDR3. V shed 8 bases and J 5 bases; nucleotides not matched to a gene: 11. The CDR3 loop is CASGRDRGGWYGYTF. CDR3 DNA sequence: TGTGCCAGCGGAAGGGACAGGGGAGGTTGGTATGGCTACACCTTC.

In its sample, this clone was seen a few times. The chain has TRBV28 and TRBJ1-1; weak D call: TRBD1 (6 bases). Between the trimmed V and J ends, which lost 2 bases and 0 bases, there was a span of 7 bases. Germline V lookup: CDR1 MDHEN, CDR2 SYDVKM. The CDR3 runs 14 residues. The CDR3 sequence: CASSLQGMNTEAFF. CDR3 coding DNA: TGTGCCAGCAGTTTACAGGGGATGAACACTGAAGCTTTCTTT.

V and J are TRBV6-1 and TRBJ1-3, with no clear D. Trimming took 6 bases from V and 6 from J, leaving 6 bases between them. This CDR3 contains 11 residues. Germline V gene data show CDR1 as MNHNS and CDR2 as SASEGT. Written as DNA, the CDR3 is TGTGCCAGCAGGGCTCTAAACACCATATATTTT. It yields the protein CASRALNTIYF.

A single count supports this clone. The chain recombines TRBV19 with TRBJ2-7; D perhaps matches TRBD2 (6 bases). This CDR3 region has 14 residues. The V end lost 6 bases, the J end lost 5 bases, and 17 bases lay between the germline ends. Germline lookup yields CDR1 LNHDA and CDR2 SQIVND (reference sequence). For the CDR3, the DNA is TGTGCCAGTAGATCATTTCTCGCGGGGAACGAGCAGTACTTC. This codes for CASRSFLAGNEQYF.

V usage is TRBV7-9 and J usage is TRBJ2-7; D gene uncertain. The CDR3 contains 11 residues. Trimming pared 5 bases from V and 4 bases from J, leaving 6 bases between. Germline CDR1 reads SEHNR; CDR2 reads FQNEAQ (reference sequence). CDR3 region: CASSGPYEQYF. The CDR3 DNA is TGTGCCAGCAGCGGGCCGTACGAGCAGTACTTC.

The V and J genes are TRBV29-1 and TRBJ2-4, with 7 bases lining up with TRBD1. The length of the CDR3 is 13 residues. With V trimmed by 6 bases and J by 6 bases, 8 bases remained unmatched. The germline V gene encodes CDR1 SQVTM and CDR2 ANQGSEA. The CDR3 coding sequence is TGCAGCGTCCCCGGACAGGAGGCAAACATTCAGTACTTC. It specifies CSVPGQEANIQYF.

The chain employs TRBV29-1 and TRBJ2-5; D is possibly TRBD2 (6 bases). Germline V gene sequence: CDR1 SQVTM, CDR2 ANQGSEA. The germline V and J ends were trimmed by 6 bases and 3 bases, with 14 bases remaining between them. The CDR3 length is 13 residues. The CDR3 coding sequence is TGCAGCGTAGCTGGACTACCTAAAGAGACCCAGTACTTC. Its protein is CSVAGLPKETQYF.

CDR3 DNA sequence: TGCAGCGCATGGACAGGGGATCCCCCTAACTATGGCTACACCTTC. It is translated as CSAWTGDPPNYGYTF. This sequence joins TRBV29-1 and TRBJ1-2, with 9 bases matching TRBD1. This CDR3 has 15 residues. CDR1 is SQVTM, CDR2 ANQGSEA, per germline. Unmatched junction bases numbered 9, after V lost 7 bases and J lost 0 bases.

This clone was detected only once. V usage is TRBV6-5 and J usage is TRBJ1-3; perhaps TRBD1 as D (5 bases). The germline V gene has CDR1 MNHEY and CDR2 SVGAGI. Trimming shortened V by 4 bases and J by 4 bases, and 14 bases separated the two germline ends. The CDR3 runs 15 residues. CDR3 sequence: CASSSWTKFGNTIYF. Written as DNA, the CDR3 is TGTGCCAGCAGTTCCTGGACAAAATTCGGAAACACCATATATTTT.

The chain is built from TRBV10-3 and TRBJ2-1, with D unclear. V dropped 0 bases and J dropped 6 bases, with 9 bases sitting between them. Looked up from germline, CDR1 is ENHRY and CDR2 is SYGVKD. This CDR3 spans 14 amino acids. CDR3 region: CAISESGPLNEQFF. The CDR3 DNA sequence: TGTGCCATCAGTGAGTCTGGGCCCCTCAATGAGCAGTTCTTC.

The V and J genes are TRBV5-1 and TRBJ1-1; no clear D gene. The CDR3 covers 15 residues. The V end was cut by 5 bases, the J end by 7 bases, with 21 bases between. In germline, CDR1 is SGHRS, CDR2 YFSETQ. The CDR3 loop is CASRSSPGNSLEAFF. The CDR3 region has the DNA TGCGCCAGCAGGAGCAGTCCAGGAAACTCCCTTGAAGCTTTCTTT.

This chain links TRBV28 with TRBJ1-5; D is unresolved. This CDR3 comprises 13 residues. Looked up from germline, CDR1 is MDHEN and CDR2 is SYDVKM. Trimming removed 7 bases at V and 7 bases at J, with 14 bases between. The CDR3 here is CASIREIGQPQHF. As DNA, the CDR3 is TGTGCCAGCATTAGGGAGATCGGGCAGCCCCAGCATTTT.

This chain links TRBV11-2 with TRBJ1-3; 10 bases match TRBD1. The CDR3 sequence is 15 residues long. The germline gives CDR1 SGHAT, CDR2 FQNNGV. V lost 8 bases, J lost 1 base, and 5 bases stayed unmatched. As DNA, the CDR3 is TGTGCCAGCCAAGACAGGGGGCGATCTGGAAACACCATATATTTT. Its translation is CASQDRGRSGNTIYF. The whole variable domain, filled in from reference TRBV11-2 and TRBJ1-3, reads EAGVAQSPRYKIIEKRQSVAFWCNPISGHATLYWYQQILGQGPKLLIQFQNNGVVDDSQLPKDRFSAERLKGVDSTLKIQPAKLEDSAVYLCASQDRGRSGNTIYFGEGSWLTVV.

The genes are TRBV7-3 and TRBJ2-2; no reliable D call. This CDR3 comprises 12 residues. Germline V gene sequence: CDR1 SGHTA, CDR2 FQGTGA. V lost 5 bases, J lost 6 bases, and 7 bases lay in between. In DNA, the CDR3 is TGTGCCAGCAGCCTATACCCCGGGGAGCTGTTTTTT. It specifies CASSLYPGELFF. The full variable domain, completed using reference TRBV7-3 and TRBJ2-2, is GAGVSQTPSNKVTEKGKYVELRCDPISGHTALYWYRQSLGQGPEFLIYFQGTGAADDSGLPNDRFFAVRPEGSVSTLKIQRTERGDSAVYLCASSLYPGELFFGEGSRLTVL.

This chain links TRBV6-1 with TRBJ1-2; perhaps TRBD1 as D (5 bases). This CDR3 spans 13 amino acids. Deletions cut 3 bases from V and 8 bases from J, with 13 bases between. In germline, CDR1 is MNHNS, CDR2 SASEGT. Here the CDR3 reads CASSELQVWGYTF. CDR3 DNA sequence: TGTGCCAGCAGTGAGTTACAGGTCTGGGGCTACACCTTC.

There are a few counts of this clone. The gene calls are TRBV6-7 and TRBJ2-1, with 9 bases matching TRBD1. TRBV6-7 is given ORF status, its function remaining uncertain. V shed 11 bases, J shed 5 bases, and the junction held 10 bases outside the gene matches. This CDR3 is built from 14 residues. CDR3 DNA sequence: TGTGCCTGCGACGGGACAGGGAGAGACAATGAGCAGTTCTTC. Its protein is CACDGTGRDNEQFF.

The chain recombines TRBV2 with TRBJ2-4; TRBD2 agrees at 13 bases. CDR1 is SNHLY, CDR2 FYNNEI, per germline. V dropped 6 bases and J dropped 7; count of bases not matched to a gene: 9. The CDR3 runs 16 residues. CDR3 sequence reads: CASSAEGLAGPNIQYF. The CDR3 DNA reads as TGTGCCAGCAGCGCAGAGGGACTAGCGGGGCCCAACATTCAGTACTTC.

The chain joins TRBV2 to TRBJ1-5; 8 bases agree with TRBD1. V lost 8 bases, J lost 4 bases, and 4 bases stayed unmatched. The CDR3 loop spans 13 amino acids. In germline, CDR1 is SNHLY, CDR2 FYNNEI. CDR3 nucleotide sequence: TGTGCCAGCTCAAGACAGGGGAATCAGCCCCAGCATTTT. Translation: CASSRQGNQPQHF.

The V call is TRBV2, the J call TRBJ2-7; D possibly corresponds to TRBD1 (6 bases). This CDR3 comprises 12 residues. Germline CDR1 SNHLY, CDR2 FYNNEI. Trimming stripped 7 bases from V and 6 bases from J, with 13 bases between. CDR3 region: CASTPDRTEQYF. CDR3 nucleotides: TGTGCCAGCACCCCCGACAGGACCGAGCAGTACTTC.

In DNA, the CDR3 is TGTGCCAGCAGCCGAGGACAGCACGAGCAGTACTTC. Translation: CASSRGQHEQYF. The rearrangement links TRBV6-5 to TRBJ2-7, with a tentative D call TRBD1 (6 bases). Germline V gives CDR1 MNHEY, CDR2 SVGAGI. Trimming removed 6 bases from V and 5 bases from J, with 11 bases in between. The CDR3 is 12 amino acids.

CDR3 bases: TGTGCCAGCAGCCCACGGACGACAGGGGCCTACGAGCAGTACTTC. This encodes CASSPRTTGAYEQYF. V is TRBV14 and J is TRBJ2-7, with TRBD1 identical over 8 bases. The CDR3 is made up of 15 amino acids. V lost 4 bases and J lost 2; bases outside the gene matches: 7. Germline assignment: CDR1 SGHDN and CDR2 FVKESK.

V and J are TRBV5-4 and TRBJ2-1; D is perhaps TRBD2 (5 bases). In germline, CDR1 is SGHNT, CDR2 YYREEE (reference sequence). The CDR3 has 13 residues. The V gene lost 2 bases and the J gene lost 3 bases, with 6 bases spanning the gap. CDR3 sequence reads: CASSFRDYNEQFF. In nucleotides, the CDR3 is TGTGCCAGCAGCTTCCGGGACTACAATGAGCAGTTCTTC.